This T cell receptor beta chain was observed in a study of response to subunit inactivated influenza vaccine. TCRdb ran MiXCR on the RT-PCR reads and lists one entry per CDR3 protein. The profile shows roughly 710,000 distinct CDR3 sequences, 14% of them singletons. Findings and caveats of the study: Researchers suggested that each seasonal influenza vaccination recruits few new T cells.

Note on this clonotype: What it binds is not known.

Germline V gene data show CDR1 as MDHEN and CDR2 as SYDVKM. The CDR3 is made up of 14 amino acids. V shed 10 bases and J 5 bases; nucleotides not matched to a gene: 13. The chain is built from TRBV28 and TRBJ2-7; TRBD2 matches 8 bases. The starting material was PBMCs from blood, obtained 14 to 15 days before vaccination. The clonotype was recovered from a middle-aged man who received an inactivated influenza vaccine. CDR3 sequence: CATQGWREAHEQYF. The CDR3 DNA reads as TGTGCCACCCAGGGTTGGCGGGAGGCCCACGAGCAGTACTTC.